The entry that follows covers one T cell receptor beta chain sequence. This clonotype was detected many times. The target of this receptor is not known. No base qualities exist here, and no much larger clone lies one base off it. Each patient had bone marrow sampled at the time of active disease. Bone marrow mononuclear cells were isolated by Ficoll-Hypaque density gradient centrifugation. Myeloma plasma cells were removed and CD138-negative cells were obtained by negative selection following labeling with CD138 magnetic microbeads on a MACS separator. Flow cytometry with CD138 antibodies on an Attune NxT was used to check how pure the isolated cells were. TRIzol reagent was used to extract total RNA, which was then quantified with a NanoDrop spectrophotometer. For each patient, the CD138-negative bone marrow sample underwent paired RNA-seq and IR-seq. The data belong to a study of read filtering for tumor transcriptome and immune sequencing (dated by TCRdb to about 2020). Background for the entire study: The cohort consisted of about 18 male and roughly 13 female patients, with a mean age of around 66 years and an age range of roughly 40 to 85. One main goal was a read-filtering strategy for immune repertoire data, in particular deciding whether clonotypes backed by only one read should be removed. After DNase treatment, whole-transcriptome libraries were prepared with the TruSeq RNA Access Library Prep Kit. Per sample, about 3.5 to 10.27 million TCR-region mapped reads were obtained with IR-seq, compared with only about 80 to 1,300 with RNA-seq. The study compared TCR repertoires from targeted immune repertoire sequencing and bulk whole-transcriptome sequencing run on the same bone marrow samples. Under revised international staging, roughly eight patients fell into R-ISS I, approximately 15 into R-ISS II and about 7 into R-ISS III.

TCR libraries were constructed from approximately 360 ng RNA using the Immunoverse kit, and molecular barcoded adaptors covering alpha/delta and beta/gamma chains were employed. TCR library preparation was performed with the same RNA that was used for transcriptome sequencing. Sequencing of TCR libraries was carried out on an Illumina HiSeq 4000 with 2 x 150 cycles. Regarding the original processing steps: Using MiXCR, which included quality filtering and error correction, TCR reads were aligned to human V, D, J and C references and then assembled into CDR3 clonotypes. The tcR package in R was used to analyze clonotype counts and gene usage diversity. For inspection of raw mapping reads, RNA-seq reads were mapped by STAR aligner version 2.5.3a onto GRCh37 of the human genome. To test how sequencing depth affected the clonotypes detected, IR-seq fastq files were randomly downsampled with Seqtk 1.3. TCRdb took the public reads, trimmed them with fastp at Q25, ran MiXCR for clone calling and kept in-frame beta chains. Each entry merges the rows of one CDR3 protein and shows their most common DNA and genes. The V and J calls were not made by the authors but by TCRdb's processing. The sample records about 60,000 distinct CDR3 sequences, over 11% of which are singletons. The ten largest clones capture roughly 45% of the sample.

The paper as a whole reports these results and caveats: Compared with RNA-seq, IR-seq captured clonotypes at much higher depth and more reliably, and a smaller IR-seq throughput was enough to identify most shared clonotypes. The sorted CD138-negative fraction was a mixed bone marrow immune population, not purified T cells. When single-read clonotypes were removed, the proportions of shared clonotypes in IR-seq and RNA-seq correlated more strongly. In IR-seq, single-read clonotypes were 80% to 90% of clonotypes but 3% to 4% of total reads; in RNA-seq they were 74.6% of clonotypes and 44.6% of reads.

The receptor was derived from a donor at least 40 years old with multiple myeloma. The sequenced material came from a population of CD138-negative cells sorted from bone marrow. The cell subset or site tag for this specimen amounts to: bone marrow mononuclear cells depleted of CD138+ plasma/myeloma cells by negative magnetic selection.

The DNA is as follows: TGCAGTGCTAGAGGATTAACCCGACAGAACACTGAAGCTTTCTTT. Its amino acids are CSARGLTRQNTEAFF. The sequence links TRBV20-1 to TRBJ1-1; no D gene can be assigned with confidence. From cysteine to phenylalanine, the CDR3 is 15 amino acids long. CDR3 DNA is the only sequence kept; it has 45 bases, read in frame from the first base. A distance of 13 bases separates the germline ends of V and J, which lose 1 base and 1 base respectively. The germline V gene (reference sequence) yields DFQATT for CDR1 and SNEGSKA for CDR2.